Presented here are 14 T cell receptor beta chains from one specimen sequenced in a study of blood T cell repertoires in COVID-19. TCRdb's copy holds only in-frame clones and misses some; the assay was immunoSEQ multiplex PCR. The sample includes roughly 200,000 clones, roughly 82% of them seen just once. The sample was PBMCs or T cells enriched from blood (not recorded which). All receptors derive from a woman aged 30 to 39 who had recovered from COVID-19.

The chain uses TRBV25-1 and TRBJ1-5; the D gene is possibly TRBD1 (5 bases). The CDR3 covers 17 residues. Deletions cut 5 bases from V and 7 bases from J, with 24 bases between. CDR1 is MGHDK and CDR2 is SYGVNS in the germline V gene. The CDR3 sequence is CASSPRGGDGVGQPQHF. The CDR3 bases are TGTGCCAGCAGTCCTCGGGGAGGGGACGGGGTAGGACAGCCCCAGCATTTT.

This chain connects TRBV12-5 to TRBJ2-1; D unclear. The germline gives CDR1 LGHNT, CDR2 FRNRAP. The CDR3 has 13 residues. The V gene lost 1 base and the J gene lost 5 bases, with 6 bases spanning the gap. CDR3 nucleotides: TGTGCTAGTGGTTTGGGCCTAAACAATGAGCAGTTCTTC. Protein: CASGLGLNNEQFF.

There are a few counts of this clone. The chain carries TRBV4-2 and TRBJ1-1, with D possibly matching TRBD1 (5 bases). The CDR3 is made up of 16 amino acids. Trimming took off 0 bases at V and 0 bases at J, with 11 bases between the two ends. CDR1 and CDR2 (germline): LGHNA, YNFKEQ. In DNA form, the CDR3 reads TGTGCCAGCAGCCAAGAGCTCGCGACAGTGAACACTGAAGCTTTCTTT. Translating gives CASSQELATVNTEAFF.

The chain carries TRBV5-1 and TRBJ2-7; D may be TRBD1 (6 bases). Trimming shortened V by 2 bases and J by 7 bases, and 16 bases separated the two germline ends. Germline CDR1 reads SGHRS; CDR2 reads YFSETQ. The CDR3 is 14 amino acids. In DNA form, the CDR3 reads TGCGCCAGCAGCTTAGACAGGTTCGACGGGGAGCAGTACTTC. Encoded protein: CASSLDRFDGEQYF.

The chain is built from TRBV20-1 and TRBJ2-2; 13 bases are a match to TRBD2. The germline V gene has CDR1 DFQATT and CDR2 SNEGSKA (reference sequence). V was clipped by 3 bases and J by 7 bases; unmatched bases: 8. The CDR3 consists of 16 residues. In DNA form, the CDR3 reads TGCAGTGCTAGTTACGGACTAGCGGGAGTGGTCGGGGAGCTGTTTTTT. It is translated as CSASYGLAGVVGELFF.

This clone was picked up a small number of times. The chain joins TRBV20-1 to TRBJ1-5; TRBD1 is a possible D gene (5 bases). The V end lost 3 bases, the J end lost 0 bases, and 9 bases lay between the germline ends. The CDR3 runs to 14 residues. The germline CDR1 and CDR2 sequences are DFQATT and SNEGSKA (reference sequence). The CDR3 reads CSASKGISNQPQHF. DNA of the CDR3: TGCAGTGCTAGTAAGGGGATTAGCAATCAGCCCCAGCATTTT.

The chain recombines TRBV4-1 with TRBJ1-5, with a possible D match to TRBD1 (5 bases). Trimming cost V 0 bases and J 7 bases, with 16 bases left between them. Germline V lookup: CDR1 MGHRA, CDR2 YSYEKL. The CDR3 runs to 16 residues. The CDR3 region is CASSQDVREEGQPQHF. The CDR3 region has the DNA TGCGCCAGCAGCCAAGACGTCAGGGAGGAGGGGCAGCCCCAGCATTTT.

This chain links TRBV19 with TRBJ2-7; TRBD1 is a possible D gene (6 bases). Trimming took off 5 bases at V and 1 base at J, with 15 bases between the two ends. This CDR3 spans 15 amino acids. CDR1 and CDR2 (germline): LNHDA, SQIVND (reference sequence). The CDR3 sequence: CASSDRGSFSYEQYF. The CDR3, as DNA: TGTGCCAGTAGTGATAGGGGGTCATTTTCCTACGAGCAGTACTTC.

The chain employs TRBV18 and TRBJ2-3, with D possibly being TRBD1 (5 bases). Germline-derived CDR1 and CDR2 are KGHSH and LQKENI. Trimming shortened V by 0 bases and J by 0 bases, and 10 bases separated the two germline ends. CDR3 length: 16 amino acids. CDR3 bases: TGTGCCAGCTCACCACCGGGCAGGGCTAGCACAGATACGCAGTATTTT. This gives the protein CASSPPGRASTDTQYF.

The chain couples TRBV10-1 to TRBJ2-1; 9 bases are shared with TRBD1. The germline gives CDR1 WNHNN, CDR2 SYGVQD (reference sequence). V was pared by 4 bases and J by 7 bases, with 8 bases of the junction left unmatched. The CDR3 runs 15 residues. The CDR3 DNA is TGCGCCAGCAGTGGACAGGGGGTGGGACGGAATGAGCAGTTCTTC. This translates into CASSGQGVGRNEQFF.

DNA of the CDR3: TGTGCCAGCAGCGTGGGACAGGCAGCGAACACTGAAGCTTTCTTT. Protein product: CASSVGQAANTEAFF. This chain connects TRBV6-5 to TRBJ1-1, with TRBD1 matching 8 bases. Germline assignment: CDR1 MNHEY and CDR2 SVGAGI. The CDR3 has 15 amino acids. J lost 1 base, V lost 6 bases, and 7 bases had no gene match.

This clone was counted once. The rearrangement links TRBV7-2 to TRBJ1-2; D might be TRBD1 (6 bases). V was shortened by 3 bases and J by 3 bases, with 17 bases between the two germline ends. The CDR3 consists of 16 residues. Germline-derived CDR1 and CDR2 are SGHTA and FQGNSA. The CDR3 region has the DNA TGTGCCAGCAGCTTTTCTACAGGGTTAATCGACTATGGCTACACCTTC. Amino acids: CASSFSTGLIDYGYTF.

The chain has TRBV10-3 and TRBJ1-6; D remains unclear. The V gene lost 3 bases and the J gene lost 8 bases, with 14 bases spanning the gap. This CDR3 spans 15 amino acids. Germline V gene lookup returns CDR1 ENHRY and CDR2 SYGVKD. The CDR3 DNA reads as TGTGCCATCAGTGAAGGCCGCTGGACTGATTCACCCCTCCACTTT. Its protein is CAISEGRWTDSPLHF.

This clone appeared a few times. The gene calls are TRBV27 and TRBJ1-2; TRBD1 matches 7 bases. V was clipped by 4 bases and J by 0 bases; unmatched bases: 17. CDR1 and CDR2 (germline): MNHEY, SMNVEV (reference sequence). There are 19 residues in the CDR3. CDR3 in amino acids: CASSSAGPGGKGANYGYTF. CDR3 DNA: TGTGCCAGCAGTTCCGCAGGGCCAGGGGGAAAGGGAGCTAACTATGGCTACACCTTC.